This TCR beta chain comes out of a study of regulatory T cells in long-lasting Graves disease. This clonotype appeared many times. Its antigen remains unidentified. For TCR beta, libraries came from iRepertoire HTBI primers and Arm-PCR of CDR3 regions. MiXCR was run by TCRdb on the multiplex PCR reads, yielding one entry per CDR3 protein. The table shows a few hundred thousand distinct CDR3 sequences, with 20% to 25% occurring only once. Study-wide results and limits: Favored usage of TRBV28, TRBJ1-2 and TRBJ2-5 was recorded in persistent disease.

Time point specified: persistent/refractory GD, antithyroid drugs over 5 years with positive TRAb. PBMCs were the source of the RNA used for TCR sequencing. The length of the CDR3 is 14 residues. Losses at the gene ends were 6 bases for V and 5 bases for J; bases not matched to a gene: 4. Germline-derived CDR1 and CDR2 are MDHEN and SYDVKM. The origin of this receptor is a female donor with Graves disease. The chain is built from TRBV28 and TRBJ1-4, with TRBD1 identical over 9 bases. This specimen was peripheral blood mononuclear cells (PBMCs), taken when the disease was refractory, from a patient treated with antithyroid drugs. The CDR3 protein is CASSLTGGNEKLFF. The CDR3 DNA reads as TGTGCCAGCAGCTTGACAGGGGGGAATGAAAAACTGTTTTTT.